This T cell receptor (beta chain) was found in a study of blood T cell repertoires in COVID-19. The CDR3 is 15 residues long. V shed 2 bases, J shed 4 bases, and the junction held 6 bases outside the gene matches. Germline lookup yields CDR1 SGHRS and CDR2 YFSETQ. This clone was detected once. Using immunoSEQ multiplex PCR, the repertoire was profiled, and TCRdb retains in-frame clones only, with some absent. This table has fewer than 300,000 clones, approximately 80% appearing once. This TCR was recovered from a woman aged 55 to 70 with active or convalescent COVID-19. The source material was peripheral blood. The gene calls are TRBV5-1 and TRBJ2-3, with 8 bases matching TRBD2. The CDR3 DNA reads TGCGCCAGCAGCTTAGTCGGGAGGGGCCCAGATACGCAGTATTTT. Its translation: CASSLVGRGPDTQYF.